Following are 7 T cell receptor beta chains from one sample sequenced in a study of blood T cell repertoires in COVID-19. Produced via immunoSEQ multiplex PCR; TCRdb's table is partial and in-frame only. The sample shows about 140,000 clones, 75% to 90% of them seen only once. Specimen: peripheral blood. These receptors all stem from a woman between 45 and 60 years old with acute or convalescent COVID-19.

In regard to this clone: One end of the junction fails to match germline, which may point to a read error. The V call is TRBV12-3 or TRBV12-4, the J call TRBJ1-1; the D gene is possibly TRBD1 (5 bases). The CDR3 is 12 residues long. CDR3 DNA: TGTGCCGGCAGGCCAGGGTTCCCTGAAGCTTTCTTT. The encoded protein is CAGRPGFPEAFF.

The V call is TRBV27, the J call TRBJ2-7, with TRBD1 matching 12 bases. Unmatched junction bases numbered 6, after V lost 3 bases and J lost 6 bases. Germline CDR1 and CDR2: MNHEY and SMNVEV (reference sequence). The CDR3 is made up of 15 amino acids. The CDR3 DNA sequence: TGTGCCAGCAGTTTGGGGGGACAGGGGGCGCCCGAGCAGTACTTC. Its protein product is CASSLGGQGAPEQYF.

The chain employs TRBV6-1 and TRBJ2-2, with D perhaps TRBD1 (6 bases). V gave up 1 base and J gave up 7 bases, with 16 bases separating them. This CDR3 is built from 16 residues. Germline V gives CDR1 MNHNS, CDR2 SASEGT. The CDR3 DNA reads as TGTGCCAGCAGTGAAGTCGGAGCTAGCAGGGGCGGGGAGCTGTTTTTT. Translated: CASSEVGASRGGELFF.

The chain joins TRBV27 to TRBJ2-3, with D maybe TRBD1 (7 bases). Germline loops: CDR1 MNHEY, CDR2 SMNVEV (reference sequence). The V and J ends lost 5 bases and 0 bases respectively, with 18 bases between them. CDR3 length: 17 residues. The CDR3 coding sequence is TGTGCCAGCAGTCCTACAGGGGACTCCTTTAGCACAGATACGCAGTATTTT. Translation gives CASSPTGDSFSTDTQYF.

The rearrangement uses TRBV21-1 and TRBJ1-2; the table gives TRBD1 as D, unverified against the DNA. TRBV21-1 is flagged as a pseudogene. This CDR3 is built from 16 residues. This CDR3 is CASSPPGQGANYGYTF. The CDR3 nucleotides read TGTGCCAGCAGCCCTCCGGGACAGGGAGCTAACTATGGCTACACCTTC.

V and J are TRBV5-1 and TRBJ2-3; TRBD2 aligns across 10 bases. Germline V CDR1 and CDR2: SGHRS, YFSETQ. The CDR3 runs 21 residues. Losses at the gene ends were 6 bases for V and 1 base for J; bases not matched to a gene: 23. CDR3: CASTLRMMTSGPPGGTDTQYF. The CDR3, as DNA: TGCGCCAGCACCTTACGGATGATGACTAGCGGGCCACCGGGAGGCACAGATACGCAGTATTTT.

The CDR3 region has the DNA TGCAGCGCACTACAGGGAGCGGCTAACTATGGCTACACCTTC. It codes for CSALQGAANYGYTF. V is TRBV29-1 and J is TRBJ1-2, with a possible D match to TRBD1 (6 bases). The CDR3 length is 14 residues. Germline lookup yields CDR1 SQVTM and CDR2 ANQGSEA. Trimming took off 7 bases at V and 0 bases at J, with 15 bases between the two ends.